The subject of this entry is one T cell receptor beta chain. Its antigen remains unknown. This entry comes from a study of cytomegalovirus exposure and HLA in healthy donors. CDR3 length: 13 amino acids. V dropped 6 bases and J dropped 4 bases, with 10 bases sitting between them. Germline CDR1 is MNHEY and CDR2 is SVGAGI. Whole-study findings and limits: 150 to 200 TCR beta chains were listed as cytomegalovirus-associated. In a later analysis, donors in an Asian-associated ancestry cluster reportedly had fewer N-insertions in productive TCRs than the cohort mean. Prediction of most subjects' HLA-A and HLA-B alleles by TCR beta sequences was reportedly accurate.

This PCR relied on a set of 60 Vbeta primers and 13 Jbeta primers. Source study methods: In a later analysis, 80 million to 100 million unique TCR beta chains included roughly 11 million shared by two or more donors. Sequencing used immunoSEQ multiplex PCR; TCRdb keeps in-frame clones, though not all of them. V, J and clone size reflect that table, while D and trimming were determined from the DNA. The table shows 160,000 or so clones, with around 84% occurring only once. The receptor's source is a man aged 18 to 30 in good health and CMV-seronegative. The material sequenced was PBMCs. The genes are TRBV6-5 and TRBJ2-1, with D perhaps matching TRBD1 (5 bases). The DNA of the CDR3 is TGTGCCAGCAGCCCAGGGCCTTACAATGAGCAGTTCTTC. Translated, it gives CASSPGPYNEQFF.